This TCR beta chain was observed in a study of T cells after yellow fever vaccination. TCRdb called the 5' RACE reads again in MiXCR, with one record for every CDR3 protein. The repertoire has about 130,000 distinct CDR3 sequences, over 8% of them found once; the top ten carry 40%. Study-level findings and limits: A limited proportion of clonotypes was detected within both the CD4 and CD8 compartments. Once the booster was given, most primary-vaccination clones reappeared, at around 96% for CD4 and 85% to 90% for CD8.

For this clonotype: No antigen is known for it.

The CDR3 loop spans 14 amino acids. V lost 7 bases and J 1 base, leaving 13 bases between the germline ends. Germline loops: CDR1 ENHRY, CDR2 SYGVKD. Sequenced material: CD8+ T cells sorted from PBMCs, taken on the day of the yellow fever booster vaccination. The chain recombines TRBV10-3 with TRBJ1-1; D is possibly TRBD1 (5 bases). The clonotype comes from a man between 18 and 29 years old who received the YFV17D yellow fever vaccine. The chain's CDR3 is CAITPGLGNTEAFF. CDR3 nucleotides: TGTGCCATCACGCCAGGGTTGGGGAACACTGAAGCTTTCTTT.